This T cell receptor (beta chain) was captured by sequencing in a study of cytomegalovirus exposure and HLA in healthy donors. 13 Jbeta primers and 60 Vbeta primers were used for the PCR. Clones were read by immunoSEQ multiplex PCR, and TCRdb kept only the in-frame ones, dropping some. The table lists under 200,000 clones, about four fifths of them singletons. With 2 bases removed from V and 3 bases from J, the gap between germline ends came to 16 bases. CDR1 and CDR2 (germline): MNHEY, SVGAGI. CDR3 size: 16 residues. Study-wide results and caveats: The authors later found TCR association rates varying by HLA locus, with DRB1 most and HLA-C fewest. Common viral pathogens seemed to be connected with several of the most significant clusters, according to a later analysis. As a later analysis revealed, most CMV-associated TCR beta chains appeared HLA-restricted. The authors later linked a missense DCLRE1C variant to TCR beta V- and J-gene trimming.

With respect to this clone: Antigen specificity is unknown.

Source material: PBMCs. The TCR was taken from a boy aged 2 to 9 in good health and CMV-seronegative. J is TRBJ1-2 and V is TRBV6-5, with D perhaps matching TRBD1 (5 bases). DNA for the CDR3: TGTGCCAGCAGTTACGGTGCCGGGGGTCGCGACTATGGCTACACCTTC. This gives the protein CASSYGAGGRDYGYTF.